The rows below give T cell receptor beta chains drawn from one sample of a study of T cell responses to AZD1222 COVID-19 vaccine. Using immunoSEQ multiplex PCR, the repertoire was profiled, and TCRdb retains in-frame clones only, with some absent. The data contain about 110,000 clones, roughly 87% of them singletons. This specimen was peripheral blood, taken on day 0 of AZD1222 vaccination. The receptor source for this set is an adult in good health. Both conserved end residues are part of each CDR3. Clone size is not always given. Where it is, it says once, few, many or a class for expanded clones.

j_gene,abundance,v_gene,CDR3aa
TRBJ1-3,-,TRBV2,CASRPSVNSGNTIYF
TRBJ1-2,-,TRBV5-6,CASSSETGGGNYGYTF
TRBJ1-3,-,TRBV19,CASRPTGSSGNTIYF
TRBJ1-4,-,TRBV15,CATSRDRANEKLFF
TRBJ1-3,-,TRBV4-2,CASSLSYRSSGNTIYF
TRBJ2-3,-,TRBV11-3,CASSLDGGGNGTDTQYF
TRBJ1-2,-,TRBV4-1,CASSPTEASNYGYTF
TRBJ1-1,-,TRBV11-2,CASSPSGSLNTEAFF
TRBJ1-2,-,TRBV7-3,CASSFGTGGENGYTF
TRBJ1-1,once,TRBV7-3,CASSLLRAHNAEAFF
TRBJ2-5,-,TRBV2,CASSEVRWEGTLAETQYF
TRBJ2-7,-,TRBV5-6,CASSLGPTRNEQYF
TRBJ1-1,-,TRBV29-1,CSVEGSAGATEAFF
TRBJ2-1,-,TRBV13,CASSLLAGGVSEQFF
TRBJ2-4,-,TRBV6-1,CASSEDERQGLAKNIQYF
TRBJ2-6,-,TRBV7-8,CASSRGGRGRSGANVLTF
TRBJ1-5,-,TRBV30,CASQDGSNQPQHF
TRBJ2-1,-,TRBV5-4,CASSSEGLAGYNEQFF
TRBJ2-7,-,TRBV7-8,CASSPRLAGGIYEQYF
TRBJ1-2,-,TRBV5-8,CASRDRAYGYTF
TRBJ1-2,-,TRBV24-1,CATSEGYYGYTF
TRBJ1-2,-,TRBV5-1,CASSRDYYGYTF
TRBJ2-1,-,TRBV28,CASSLSGRSYNEQFF
TRBJ2-2,few,TRBV19,CASSYGSGRLYTGELFF
TRBJ2-7,-,TRBV3-1/TRBV3-2,CASSQRTSPYEQYF
TRBJ2-5,-,TRBV5-8,CASSYQLLGQNQETQYF
TRBJ2-1,few,TRBV28,CASRRSLYNEQFF
TRBJ2-1,-,TRBV29-1,CSVDRPRLGEGNEQFF
TRBJ1-1,-,TRBV6-4,CASKRGTEAFF
TRBJ1-5,-,TRBV30,CAWGGRGNQPQHF
TRBJ1-3,-,TRBV15,CATSRDRGSGNTIYF
TRBJ1-2,-,TRBV27,CASRKIDTAYGYTF
TRBJ2-7,once,TRBV28,CASSLRRDGSEQYF
TRBJ2-4,-,TRBV28,CASSLRAALNIQYF
TRBJ2-7,-,TRBV15,CATSRDRLAGVGLYF
TRBJ2-7,-,TRBV19,CASSIASELAYEQYF
TRBJ1-3,-,TRBV7-9,CASCWGSGARDTIYF
TRBJ2-3,-,TRBV18,CASSPQAGSTDTQYF
TRBJ2-7,-,TRBV6-6,CASSMTGNYEQYF
TRBJ2-7,-,TRBV28,CASSSPNREVAYEQYF
TRBJ2-7,few,TRBV18,CASSPTGQGPSGEQYF
TRBJ1-3,once,TRBV6-5,CASRTGLGGNTIYF
TRBJ2-7,-,TRBV2,CASNRDRVDEQYF
TRBJ2-7,-,TRBV11-3,CASSLTGWLAGGYSYEQYF
TRBJ1-4,-,TRBV18,CASSPQYLNEKLFF
TRBJ1-2,-,TRBV30,CAWSGLVGFYGYTF
TRBJ1-2,-,TRBV7-9,CASSSYDNAVGYGYTF
TRBJ1-5,-,TRBV7-6,CASSPTGNQPQHF
TRBJ2-2,-,TRBV7-6,CASSSLAAPNTGELFF
TRBJ2-7,once,TRBV4-2,CASSQEGTSGSYEQYF
TRBJ2-5,-,TRBV5-1,CASSLVGETQYF
TRBJ1-1,-,TRBV7-2,CASSLVDRNDEAFF
TRBJ2-2,-,TRBV4-2,CAGPEFGGELFF
TRBJ2-7,-,TRBV11-2,CASSLDTGLAEIKYEQYF
TRBJ2-3,-,TRBV5-1,CASSLRQVTDTQYF
TRBJ2-1,-,TRBV7-2,CASSPFPQGRGEVDEQFF